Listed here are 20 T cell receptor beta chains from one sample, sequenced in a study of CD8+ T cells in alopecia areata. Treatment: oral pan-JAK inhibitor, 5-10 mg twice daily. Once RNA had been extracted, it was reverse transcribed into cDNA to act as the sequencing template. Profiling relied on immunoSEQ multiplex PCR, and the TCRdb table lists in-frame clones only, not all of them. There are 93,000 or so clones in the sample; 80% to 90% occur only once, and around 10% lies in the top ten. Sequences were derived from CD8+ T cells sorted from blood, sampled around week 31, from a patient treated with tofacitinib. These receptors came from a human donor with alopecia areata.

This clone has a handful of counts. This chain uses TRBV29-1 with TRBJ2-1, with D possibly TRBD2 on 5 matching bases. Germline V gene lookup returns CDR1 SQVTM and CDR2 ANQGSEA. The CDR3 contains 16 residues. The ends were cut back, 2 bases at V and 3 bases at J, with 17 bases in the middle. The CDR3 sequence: CSVEPPTRDVYNEQFF. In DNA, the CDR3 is TGCAGCGTTGAACCCCCGACGAGGGATGTCTACAATGAGCAGTTCTTC.

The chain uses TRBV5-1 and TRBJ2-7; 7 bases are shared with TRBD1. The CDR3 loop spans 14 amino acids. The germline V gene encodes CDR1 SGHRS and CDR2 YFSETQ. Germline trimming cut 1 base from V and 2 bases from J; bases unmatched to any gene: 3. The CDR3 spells CASSLTGDPYEQYF. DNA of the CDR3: TGCGCCAGCAGCTTGACAGGGGACCCCTACGAGCAGTACTTC.

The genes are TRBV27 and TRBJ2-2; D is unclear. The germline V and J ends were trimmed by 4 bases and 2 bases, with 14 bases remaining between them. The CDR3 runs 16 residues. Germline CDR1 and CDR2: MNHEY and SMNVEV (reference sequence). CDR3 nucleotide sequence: TGTGCCAGCAGTTATTCGCGGAAGCCCAACACCGGGGAGCTGTTTTTT. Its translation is CASSYSRKPNTGELFF.

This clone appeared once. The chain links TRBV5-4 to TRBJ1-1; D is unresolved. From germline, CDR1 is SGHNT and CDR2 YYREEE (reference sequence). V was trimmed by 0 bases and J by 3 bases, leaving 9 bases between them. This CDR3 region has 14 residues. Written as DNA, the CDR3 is TGTGCCAGCAGCTTGGCGTCAGACTACACTGAAGCTTTCTTT. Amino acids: CASSLASDYTEAFF.

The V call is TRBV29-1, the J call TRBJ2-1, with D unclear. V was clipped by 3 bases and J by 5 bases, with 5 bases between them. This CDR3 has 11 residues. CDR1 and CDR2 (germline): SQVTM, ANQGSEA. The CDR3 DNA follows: TGCAGCGTTGAGGAGCACAATGAGCAGTTCTTC. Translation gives CSVEEHNEQFF.

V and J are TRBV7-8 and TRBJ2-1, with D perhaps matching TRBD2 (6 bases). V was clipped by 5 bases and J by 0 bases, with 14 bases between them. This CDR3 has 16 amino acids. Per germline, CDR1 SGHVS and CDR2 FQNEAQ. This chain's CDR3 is CASSVRSGSSYNEQFF. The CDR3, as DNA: TGTGCCAGCAGCGTACGTAGCGGTAGCTCCTACAATGAGCAGTTCTTC.

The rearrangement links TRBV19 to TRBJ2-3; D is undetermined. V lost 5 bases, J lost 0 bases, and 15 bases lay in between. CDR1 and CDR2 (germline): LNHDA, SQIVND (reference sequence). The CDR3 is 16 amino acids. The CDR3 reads CASSWVATTSTDTQYF. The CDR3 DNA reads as TGTGCCAGTAGTTGGGTGGCTACTACTAGCACAGATACGCAGTATTTT.

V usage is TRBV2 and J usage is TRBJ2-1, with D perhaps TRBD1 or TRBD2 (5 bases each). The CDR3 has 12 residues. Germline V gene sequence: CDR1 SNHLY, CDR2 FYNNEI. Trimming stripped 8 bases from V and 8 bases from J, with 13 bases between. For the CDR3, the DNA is TGTGCCAGCCCTAGCTGGGGCGATGAGCAGTTCTTC. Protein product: CASPSWGDEQFF.

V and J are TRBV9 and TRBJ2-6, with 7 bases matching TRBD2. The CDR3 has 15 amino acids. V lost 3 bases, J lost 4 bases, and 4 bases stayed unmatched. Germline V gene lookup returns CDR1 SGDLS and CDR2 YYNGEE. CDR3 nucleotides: TGTGCCAGCAGCGGGGGAGGGCCCGGGGCCAACGTCCTGACTTTC. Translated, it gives CASSGGGPGANVLTF.

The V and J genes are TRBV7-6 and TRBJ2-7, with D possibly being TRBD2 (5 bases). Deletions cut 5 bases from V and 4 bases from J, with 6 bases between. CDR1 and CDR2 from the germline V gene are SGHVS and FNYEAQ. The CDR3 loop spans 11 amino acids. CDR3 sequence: CASSPGYEQYF. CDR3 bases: TGTGCCAGCAGCCCGGGGTACGAGCAGTACTTC.

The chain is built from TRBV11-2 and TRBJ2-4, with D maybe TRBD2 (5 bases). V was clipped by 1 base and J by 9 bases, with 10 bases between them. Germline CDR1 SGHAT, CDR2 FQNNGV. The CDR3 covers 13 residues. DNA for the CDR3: TGTGCCAGCAGCTTAGTGGCAGAGGGCATTCAGTACTTC. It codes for CASSLVAEGIQYF.

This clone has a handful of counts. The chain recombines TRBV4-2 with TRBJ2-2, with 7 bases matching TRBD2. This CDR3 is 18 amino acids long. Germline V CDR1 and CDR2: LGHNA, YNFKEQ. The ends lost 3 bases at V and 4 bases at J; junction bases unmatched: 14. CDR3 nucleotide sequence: TGTGCCAGCAGCCACCCTGGGACGAGCGGGGACCTCACCGGGGAGCTGTTTTTT. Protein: CASSHPGTSGDLTGELFF.

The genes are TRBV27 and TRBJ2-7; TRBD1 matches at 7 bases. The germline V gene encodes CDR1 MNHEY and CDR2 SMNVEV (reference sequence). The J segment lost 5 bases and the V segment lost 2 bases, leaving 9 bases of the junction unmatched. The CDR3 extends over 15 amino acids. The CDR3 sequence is CASSLTKNRGHEQYF. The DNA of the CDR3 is TGTGCCAGCAGTTTAACTAAAAACAGGGGCCACGAGCAGTACTTC.

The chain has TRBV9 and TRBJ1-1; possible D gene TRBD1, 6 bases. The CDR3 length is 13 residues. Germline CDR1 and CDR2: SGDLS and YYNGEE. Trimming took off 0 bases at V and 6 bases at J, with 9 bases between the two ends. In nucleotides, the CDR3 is TGTGCCAGCAGCGTAGTTGGGGGCTCTGAAGCTTTCTTT. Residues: CASSVVGGSEAFF.

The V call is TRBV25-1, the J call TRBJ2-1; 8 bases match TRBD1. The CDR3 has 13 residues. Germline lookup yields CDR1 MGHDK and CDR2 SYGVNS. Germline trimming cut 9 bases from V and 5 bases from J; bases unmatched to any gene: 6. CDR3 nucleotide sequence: TGTGCCAGTAATAACAGGGGGAACAATGAGCAGTTCTTC. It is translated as CASNNRGNNEQFF.

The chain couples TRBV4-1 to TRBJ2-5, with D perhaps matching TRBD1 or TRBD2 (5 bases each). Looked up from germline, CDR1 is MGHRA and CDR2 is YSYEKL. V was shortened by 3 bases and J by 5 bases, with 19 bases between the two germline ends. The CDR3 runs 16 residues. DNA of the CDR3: TGCGCCAGCAGCCAGATTGTTGGGGGTACGGTGGAGACCCAGTACTTC. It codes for CASSQIVGGTVETQYF.

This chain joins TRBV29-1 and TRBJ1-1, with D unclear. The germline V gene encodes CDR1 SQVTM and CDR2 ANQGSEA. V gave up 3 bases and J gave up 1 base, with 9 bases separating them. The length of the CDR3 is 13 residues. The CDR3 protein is CSVEVEGNTEAFF. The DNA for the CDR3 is TGCAGCGTTGAGGTAGAAGGGAACACTGAAGCTTTCTTT.

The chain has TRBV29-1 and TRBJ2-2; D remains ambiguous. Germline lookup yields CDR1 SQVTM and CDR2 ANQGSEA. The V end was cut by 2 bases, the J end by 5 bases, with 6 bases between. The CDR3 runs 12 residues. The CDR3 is CSVEFLTGELFF. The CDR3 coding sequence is TGCAGCGTTGAATTCTTAACCGGGGAGCTGTTTTTT.

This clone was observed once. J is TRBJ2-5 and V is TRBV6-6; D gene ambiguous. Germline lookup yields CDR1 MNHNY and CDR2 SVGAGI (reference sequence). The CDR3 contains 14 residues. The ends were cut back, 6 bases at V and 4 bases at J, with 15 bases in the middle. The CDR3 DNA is TGTGCCAGCAGCGAGGCCGGGCCGAGAGAGACCCAGTACTTC. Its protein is CASSEAGPRETQYF.

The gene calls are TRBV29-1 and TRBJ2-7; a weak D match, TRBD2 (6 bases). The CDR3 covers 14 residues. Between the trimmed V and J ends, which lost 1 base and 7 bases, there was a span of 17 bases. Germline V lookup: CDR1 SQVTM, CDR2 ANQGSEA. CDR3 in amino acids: CSVEGEDTDWEQYF. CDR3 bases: TGCAGCGTTGAAGGGGAGGACACTGATTGGGAGCAGTACTTC.